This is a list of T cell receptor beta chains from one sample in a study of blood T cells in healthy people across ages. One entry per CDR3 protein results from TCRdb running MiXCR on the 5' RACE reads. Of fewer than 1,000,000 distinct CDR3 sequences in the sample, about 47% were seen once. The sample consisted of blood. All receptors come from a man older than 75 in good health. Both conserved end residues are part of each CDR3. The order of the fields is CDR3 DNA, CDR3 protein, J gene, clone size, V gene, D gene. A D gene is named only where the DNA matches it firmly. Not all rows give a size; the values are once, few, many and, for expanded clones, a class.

TGCAGTGCTATAGCTCGAAACCAAGAGACCCAGTACTTC | CSAIARNQETQYF | TRBJ2-5 | . | TRBV20-1 | .
TGTGCCACCAGGGGCAGTACCAACTATGGCTACACCTTC | CATRGSTNYGYTF | TRBJ1-2 | few | TRBV24-1 | .
TGTGCCACCAGCAGAGATGGAGACGAAGGGGATACGCAGTATTTT | CATSRDGDEGDTQYF | TRBJ2-3 | many | TRBV15 | .
TGTGCCAGCAGCAAAGCGCGGGAGACCCAGTACTTC | CASSKARETQYF | TRBJ2-5 | . | TRBV21-1 | .
TGTGCCAGCAGCTTAGTGGCTTCGTCCCCAGATACGCAGTATTTT | CASSLVASSPDTQYF | TRBJ2-3 | few | TRBV7-2 | .
TGTGCCAGCAGTCCGCCTCACACTCTCGGGGGTGAGCAGTTCTTC | CASSPPHTLGGEQFF | TRBJ2-1 | . | TRBV27 | .
TGTGCCAGCAGTTTTACGGACACATCCTACGAGCAGTACTTC | CASSFTDTSYEQYF | TRBJ2-7 | . | TRBV27 | .
TGTGCCAGCAGCATCGGGGACAGGGGGTTACAAGAGACCCAGTACTTC | CASSIGDRGLQETQYF | TRBJ2-5 | few | TRBV7-3 | TRBD1
TGCAGTGCTAGTCGGCGGGAGGGCGTCAATGAGCAGTTCTTC | CSASRREGVNEQFF | TRBJ2-1 | few | TRBV20-1 | TRBD2
TGTGCCAGCAGCCAAGATCTGGGTGAGGAACAGACCCAGTACTTC | CASSQDLGEEQTQYF | TRBJ2-5 | . | TRBV3-1 | .
TGTGCCAGCAGCTTTGGGTCGATAGAAGAGTATTTT | CASSFGSIEEYF | TRBJ2-3 | . | TRBV28 | .
TGCAGCGTGCGGACAAGCATCGATGCGCAGTATTTT | CSVRTSIDAQYF | TRBJ2-3 | . | TRBV29-1 | .
TGCGCCAGCAGCTTGGAGCGGGAGACAGATACGCAGTATTTT | CASSLERETDTQYF | TRBJ2-3 | . | TRBV5-1 | TRBD2
TGTGCCAGCGGACCGGGCAGGGGTGGCGAAAAACTGTTTTTT | CASGPGRGGEKLFF | TRBJ1-4 | . | TRBV2 | .
TGTGCCAGCAGCTTGTACTCCGGGACTGTCACCGGGGAGCTGTTTTTT | CASSLYSGTVTGELFF | TRBJ2-2 | . | TRBV5-6 | .
TGTGCCAGCAGCCTGACTAGCGGGAGGAACCATGAGCAGTTCTTC | CASSLTSGRNHEQFF | TRBJ2-1 | few | TRBV7-6 | TRBD2
TGCGCCAGCAGCCAACAGGACAGAAATGATTACGAGCAGTACTTC | CASSQQDRNDYEQYF | TRBJ2-7 | . | TRBV4-1 | .
TGTGCCAGCAGCCCCCGGACAGGGCCCCCCTACGAGCAGTACTTC | CASSPRTGPPYEQYF | TRBJ2-7 | few | TRBV7-2 | TRBD1
TGTGCCAGCGGCCCCAGGGGGGTAACCTACGAGCAGTACTTC | CASGPRGVTYEQYF | TRBJ2-7 | . | TRBV7-2 | .
TGCGCCAGCAGCCAGTCTCAAGATCAGCCCCAGCATTTT | CASSQSQDQPQHF | TRBJ1-5 | . | TRBV4-3 | .
TGTGCCAGCAGCCCCGTGACTAGAGGGGGAGCAGATACGCAGTATTTT | CASSPVTRGGADTQYF | TRBJ2-3 | . | TRBV12-3/TRBV12-4 | .
TGTGCCAGCAGCCAAGGACAGGGGAAGGTAAATGAGCAGTTCTTC | CASSQGQGKVNEQFF | TRBJ2-1 | once | TRBV14 | TRBD1
TGCAGTGCTAGATCCTTAGGGGGGGCCTACAATGAGCAGTTCTTC | CSARSLGGAYNEQFF | TRBJ2-1 | few | TRBV20-1 | .
TGCGCCAGCAGCCTCACACCCACTTCGGGTGGCTACACCTTC | CASSLTPTSGGYTF | TRBJ1-2 | . | TRBV5-1 | .
TGTGCCAGCAGCCCCGACAGGGGGCTAGCGGAATCCGACGAGCAGTACTTC | CASSPDRGLAESDEQYF | TRBJ2-7 | . | TRBV5-6 | TRBD1
TGTGCCAGCAGCTTAGAGGGGCCAGGGTGGGACGAGCAGTACTTC | CASSLEGPGWDEQYF | TRBJ2-7 | once | TRBV7-2 | .
TGCAGTGCTAGAGATCCCGGGACTACCGGGGAGCTGTTTTTT | CSARDPGTTGELFF | TRBJ2-2 | . | TRBV20-1 | .
TGTGCCAGCTCAACAGGGGGCCGGGATACGCAGTATTTT | CASSTGGRDTQYF | TRBJ2-3 | . | TRBV18 | TRBD1
TGCAGTACCTTGGGGACAGTTAATCGGCCCCAGCATTTT | CSTLGTVNRPQHF | TRBJ1-5 | few | TRBV20-1 | TRBD1
TGTGCCAGCACCCGCGGGAGGAACACCGGGGAGCTGTTTTTT | CASTRGRNTGELFF | TRBJ2-2 | . | TRBV2 | TRBD2
TGTGCCAGCAGCCAAGAAGGTTACCTCGGAGAGCAGTACTTC | CASSQEGYLGEQYF | TRBJ2-7 | . | TRBV4-2 | .
TGCGCCAGCAGGAAGGCTAGCTCCTACAATGAGCAGTTCTTC | CASRKASSYNEQFF | TRBJ2-1 | few | TRBV5-1 | .
TGTGCCAGCAGCTGGTGGGTCGACAGGGTCACTGAAGCTTTCTTT | CASSWWVDRVTEAFF | TRBJ1-1 | many | TRBV5-6 | TRBD1
TGTGCCAGCTGGAGACATGGCTACACCTTC | CASWRHGYTF | TRBJ1-2 | . | TRBV6-1 | .
TGCGCCAGCAGCCAAAGCAAGGGATGGGATACGCAGTATTTT | CASSQSKGWDTQYF | TRBJ2-3 | once | TRBV4-3 | .
TGTGCCAGCAGCCAACTAGCGGGCACCTACGAGCAGTACTTC | CASSQLAGTYEQYF | TRBJ2-7 | few | TRBV3-1 | TRBD2
TGTGCCAGCAGCTTAGAATCGTATACTGAAAAACTGTTTTTT | CASSLESYTEKLFF | TRBJ1-4 | . | TRBV7-9 | .
TGTGCCAGCAATCGAGGGGGGGGGCCGAACTACGAGCAGTACTTC | CASNRGGGPNYEQYF | TRBJ2-7 | few | TRBV28 | .
TGCAGCGTTGACTCCGGGTGGAGCTCCTACAATGAGCAGTTCTTC | CSVDSGWSSYNEQFF | TRBJ2-1 | . | TRBV29-1 | .
TGTGCCAGCAGTTGGGGGAATGAGCAGTACTTC | CASSWGNEQYF | TRBJ2-5 | few | TRBV2 | .
TGTGCCAGCAGCATCGACAGGGTCCACAATGAGCAGTACTTC | CASSIDRVHNEQYF | TRBJ2-7 | . | TRBV9 | TRBD1
TGCGCCAGCAGCCAAGGGACAGGGGCCGGGTACAATGAGCAGTTCTTC | CASSQGTGAGYNEQFF | TRBJ2-1 | . | TRBV4-3 | TRBD1
TGTGCCAGCAGTCCTCGGGGTGTGTCCTACAATGAGCAGTTCTTC | CASSPRGVSYNEQFF | TRBJ2-1 | . | TRBV7-2 | .
TGCAGTGCTATAAACAGGGAGTATGAGCAGTTCTTC | CSAINREYEQFF | TRBJ2-1 | few | TRBV20-1 | .
TGTGCCAGCAGCCAAGATTCCCCGCGCTCGGCGGGGGATAATGAGCAGTTCTTC | CASSQDSPRSAGDNEQFF | TRBJ2-1 | few | TRBV14 | TRBD2
TGTGCCAGCAGCGCCAGGGGAGGAGGGGAAAAACTGTTTTTT | CASSARGGGEKLFF | TRBJ1-4 | few | TRBV3-1 | .
TGTGCCAGCAGCGTAGCTACTTGGACTAGCGGGAGCTCCTACAATGAGCAGTTCTTC | CASSVATWTSGSSYNEQFF | TRBJ2-1 | . | TRBV9 | TRBD2
TGTGCCAGCAGCTTAGCGCGGCGTGGAGCAGATACGCAGTATTTT | CASSLARRGADTQYF | TRBJ2-3 | . | TRBV11-1 | .
TGTGCCACCAAGACACAGGGGGGTGAGACCCAGTACTTC | CATKTQGGETQYF | TRBJ2-5 | . | TRBV28 | TRBD1
TGCAGCGTTGAAGGCCTAGAGGCAGATACGCAGTATTTT | CSVEGLEADTQYF | TRBJ2-3 | many | TRBV29-1 | .
TGCGCCAGCAGTGATGCTCGCTCCTACAATGAGCAGTTCTTC | CASSDARSYNEQFF | TRBJ2-1 | . | TRBV10-1 | .
TGTGCCAGCAGTGAATGGGCGGCCGGGGCCAACGTCCTGACTTTC | CASSEWAAGANVLTF | TRBJ2-6 | . | TRBV2 | .
TGTGCCATCGGTGGGGGACAGGAGGAAAACTATGGCTACACCTTC | CAIGGGQEENYGYTF | TRBJ1-2 | . | TRBV10-3 | TRBD1
TGTGCCATCAGTTACAACAATCAGCCCCAGCATTTT | CAISYNNQPQHF | TRBJ1-5 | few | TRBV10-3 | .
TGTGCCATCAGTGAGTCGCAGAATTTAGGGGATACGCGGTATTTT | CAISESQNLGDTRYF | TRBJ2-3 | . | TRBV10-3 | .